This T cell receptor (beta chain) was retrieved from a study of shared clonotypes between healthy human individuals. Study-wide context: The people who gave samples were two women and a few men aged 18 to 49. General study findings and limits: Blood was the only sampled material, and tissue repertoires likely differ.

Using immunoSEQ multiplex PCR, the repertoire was profiled, and TCRdb retains in-frame clones only, with some absent. Of about 1.1 million clones in the sample, more than 75% are singletons; the top ten hold 0.55% to 0.7%. About this clone: What it binds is unknown.

The CDR3 is 14 amino acids. Germline CDR1 is SEHNR and CDR2 is FQNEAQ (reference sequence). Trimming shortened V by 5 bases and J by 4 bases, and 15 bases separated the two germline ends. This sequence was found in a man aged 18 to 30 in good health. Some clones in this sample may be carry-over from other donors' samples. This chain joins TRBV7-9 and TRBJ2-7; weak D call: TRBD2 (6 bases). The specimen was memory CD4+ T cells from PBMCs. Subset indicated: CD45RA-negative fraction. CDR3 loop: CASSPLGGVYEQYF. The CDR3 nucleotides are TGTGCCAGCAGCCCACTTGGCGGGGTGTACGAGCAGTACTTC.